The 31 T cell receptor beta chains listed next were all sequenced from one sample in a study of shared clonotypes between healthy human individuals. Selected positively for CCR7 and CD45RO-negative, naive CD8 cells excluded terminally differentiated effector memory CD45RA+ cells. TCRdb's table, derived via immunoSEQ multiplex PCR, lists solely in-frame clones and lacks some. The sample contains around 550,000 clones, about 95% of which appear only once. Specimen: naive CD8+ T cells sorted from blood. Every receptor here comes from a woman aged 25 to 39 in good health.

This clone was observed once. This chain links TRBV7-2 with TRBJ1-5; D is uncertain. Trimming shortened V by 1 base and J by 1 base, and 8 bases separated the two germline ends. The CDR3 runs to 15 residues. CDR1 is SGHTA, CDR2 FQGNSA, per germline. CDR3 coding DNA: TGTGCCAGCAGCTTAGGAACAGTAAGCAATCAGCCCCAGCATTTT. Its translation: CASSLGTVSNQPQHF.

The V and J genes are TRBV6-6 and TRBJ1-1; D is ambiguous. This CDR3 spans 13 amino acids. Per germline, CDR1 MNHNY and CDR2 SVGAGI (reference sequence). Deletions cut 4 bases from V and 5 bases from J, with 11 bases between. In nucleotides, the CDR3 is TGTGCCAGCAGTTCTGGTTTAAGTACTGAAGCTTTCTTT. This gives the protein CASSSGLSTEAFF.

This clone was found once. The chain links TRBV10-3 to TRBJ1-1; no clear D. This CDR3 is built from 14 residues. Trimming stripped 5 bases from V and 6 bases from J, with 16 bases between. Per germline, CDR1 ENHRY and CDR2 SYGVKD. CDR3 residues: CAISTNDPWAEAFF. CDR3 DNA: TGTGCCATCAGTACAAATGACCCTTGGGCTGAAGCTTTCTTT.

V and J are TRBV4-1 and TRBJ2-7, with TRBD2 matching over 7 bases. Trimming removed 2 bases from V and 6 bases from J; junction bases left unmatched: 10. Per the germline V gene, CDR1 is MGHRA and CDR2 is YSYEKL. This CDR3 is 15 amino acids long. The CDR3 region is CASSQFASGAGEQYF. The CDR3 region has the DNA TGCGCCAGCAGCCAATTCGCTAGCGGCGCCGGCGAGCAGTACTTC.

This sequence joins TRBV20-1 and TRBJ2-2; the D gene is possibly TRBD2 (5 bases). The CDR3 length is 11 residues. The germline gives CDR1 DFQATT, CDR2 SNEGSKA (reference sequence). Trimming took 5 bases from V and 8 from J, leaving 9 bases between them. The CDR3 nucleotides read TGCAGTGCTTCAAGGAGGGGGGAGCTGTTTTTT. Amino acid sequence: CSASRRGELFF.

V usage is TRBV6-5 and J usage is TRBJ2-5, with 11 positions matching TRBD1. The trim removed 2 bases at V and 7 bases at J, leaving 9 bases unmatched. The CDR3 is made up of 16 amino acids. Germline V CDR1 and CDR2: MNHEY, SVGAGI. The CDR3 DNA sequence: TGTGCCAGCAGTTACGGCGGGGACAGGGGGATGGGGACCCAGTACTTC. Protein product: CASSYGGDRGMGTQYF.

CDR3: CASENHRVMDGYTF. DNA of the CDR3: TGTGCCAGCGAAAACCACAGGGTCATGGATGGCTACACCTTC. This sequence joins TRBV7-9 and TRBJ1-2, with D tentatively TRBD1 (6 bases). The V end was cut by 8 bases, the J end by 6 bases, with 19 bases between. The CDR3 is 14 residues long. Germline CDR1 and CDR2: SEHNR and FQNEAQ (reference sequence).

V gene TRBV7-9 combines with J gene TRBJ1-5; D gene ambiguous. With 5 bases removed from V and 1 base from J, the gap between germline ends came to 6 bases. The CDR3 loop spans 13 amino acids. CDR1 is SEHNR, CDR2 FQNEAQ, per germline (reference sequence). CDR3 sequence: CASSVGSNQPQHF. The CDR3 DNA follows: TGTGCCAGCAGCGTCGGGAGCAATCAGCCCCAGCATTTT.

The gene calls are TRBV11-2 and TRBJ2-1; the match to TRBD1 covers 8 bases. V gave up 0 bases and J gave up 4 bases; unmatched junction bases: 5. The germline V gene encodes CDR1 SGHAT and CDR2 FQNNGV. CDR3 length: 16 residues. The CDR3 region is CASSLDPRTGYNEQFF. CDR3 bases: TGTGCCAGCAGCTTAGATCCCAGGACAGGGTACAATGAGCAGTTCTTC.

About this clone: Other DNA sequences from this sample encode an identical CDR3 as well. The chain carries TRBV28 and TRBJ1-5; no definite D call. V was cut by 4 bases and J by 4 bases, with 5 bases left in between. The CDR3 covers 12 residues. The V gene's germline CDR1 is MDHEN and CDR2 SYDVKM. This CDR3 is CASSWGNQPQHF. The CDR3 nucleotides are TGTGCCAGCAGTTGGGGTAATCAGCCCCAGCATTTT.

This clone was seen once. The CDR3 region has the DNA TGTGCCAGCAGTGCTCCCCTCCACTCGGGAGGGGAGACCCAGTACTTC. Its protein is CASSAPLHSGGETQYF. The chain combines TRBV6-4 with TRBJ2-5; 8 bases map to TRBD2. CDR3 length: 16 residues. Germline assignment: CDR1 MRHNA and CDR2 SNTAGT. V lost 4 bases to trimming and J lost 5 bases; unmatched junction nucleotides: 12.

About this clone: The sample has other DNA sequences that encode this CDR3 too. This sequence joins TRBV9 and TRBJ1-1; D gene uncertain. This CDR3 comprises 14 residues. Germline CDR1 is SGDLS and CDR2 is YYNGEE. Trimming pared 0 bases from V and 2 bases from J, leaving 8 bases between. The CDR3 loop is CASSVAAVNTEAFF. The CDR3 bases are TGTGCCAGCAGCGTAGCTGCCGTAAACACTGAAGCTTTCTTT.

This sequence joins TRBV4-1 and TRBJ2-1; tentative D call: TRBD1 (6 bases). V lost 6 bases and J 3 bases, leaving 15 bases between the germline ends. The germline CDR1 and CDR2 sequences are MGHRA and YSYEKL. The CDR3 is 15 amino acids. DNA of the CDR3: TGCGCCAGCAGGAGCAACAGGGCCGTCTACAATGAGCAGTTCTTC. Translating gives CASRSNRAVYNEQFF.

The chain joins TRBV28 to TRBJ2-5; a possible D gene is TRBD1 (6 bases). The CDR3 runs to 13 residues. The V gene lost 3 bases and the J gene lost 5 bases, with 10 bases spanning the gap. Germline CDR1 MDHEN, CDR2 SYDVKM. CDR3 sequence: CASSFRGPETQYF. As DNA, the CDR3 is TGTGCCAGCAGTTTCAGGGGTCCGGAGACCCAGTACTTC.

The chain couples TRBV29-1 to TRBJ1-2; 7 bases are a match to TRBD1. Germline trimming cut 6 bases from V and 3 bases from J; bases unmatched to any gene: 4. This CDR3 has 12 amino acids. Germline assignment: CDR1 SQVTM and CDR2 ANQGSEA. CDR3 loop: CSVEGADYGYTF. CDR3 nucleotides: TGCAGCGTGGAGGGGGCCGACTATGGCTACACCTTC.

As concerns this clone: This CDR3 is also generated by other DNA sequences in the sample. V gene TRBV19 combines with J gene TRBJ1-5; D gene ambiguous. Germline CDR1 reads LNHDA; CDR2 reads SQIVND (reference sequence). This CDR3 region has 14 residues. V lost 3 bases and J lost 0, with 6 bases in between. The CDR3 is CASSIRDSNQPQHF. CDR3 in DNA: TGTGCCAGTAGTATCAGAGATAGCAATCAGCCCCAGCATTTT.

The chain joins TRBV27 to TRBJ1-2, with TRBD1 matching over 11 bases. This CDR3 has 15 amino acids. CDR1 is MNHEY and CDR2 is SMNVEV in the germline V gene (reference sequence). Germline trimming cut 5 bases from V and 6 bases from J; bases unmatched to any gene: 8. DNA for the CDR3: TGTGCCAGCAGTCCGAGGACAGGGGGCGCGGATGGCTACACCTTC. Translating it yields CASSPRTGGADGYTF.

J is TRBJ1-1 and V is TRBV5-4, with no clear D. V was pared by 2 bases and J by 0 bases, with 5 bases between. The CDR3 is 13 amino acids. Germline V gives CDR1 SGHNT, CDR2 YYREEE (reference sequence). CDR3 loop: CASSFTMNTEAFF. In DNA form, the CDR3 reads TGTGCCAGCAGCTTTACCATGAACACTGAAGCTTTCTTT.

The V call is TRBV29-1, the J call TRBJ2-7; 9 bases align to TRBD1. The CDR3 is 14 amino acids. Germline CDR1 SQVTM, CDR2 ANQGSEA. J lost 0 bases, V lost 2 bases, and 2 bases had no gene match. DNA for the CDR3: TGCAGCGTTGAATCGACAGGGGGCTCCTACGAGCAGTACTTC. It translates to CSVESTGGSYEQYF.

J is TRBJ1-5 and V is TRBV27, with D possibly TRBD1 on 5 matching bases. V lost 0 bases to trimming and J lost 7 bases, with 13 bases between them. CDR1 and CDR2 from the germline V gene are MNHEY and SMNVEV (reference sequence). The CDR3 totals 15 residues. The CDR3 coding sequence is TGTGCCAGCAGTTTATCTGGGACCGCGCTGCAGCCCCAGCATTTT. Translated: CASSLSGTALQPQHF.

The chain uses TRBV19 and TRBJ1-1; weak D call: TRBD1 (6 bases). Germline V gene data show CDR1 as LNHDA and CDR2 as SQIVND (reference sequence). Trimming took off 3 bases at V and 6 bases at J, with 23 bases between the two ends. This CDR3 has 17 amino acids. CDR3 in DNA: TGTGCCAGTAGTATGGAACTTGGGGGGCAGGGCAGAGCTGAAGCTTTCTTT. Residues: CASSMELGGQGRAEAFF.

The chain carries TRBV7-9 and TRBJ2-1; 8 bases are shared with TRBD2. Trimming removed 6 bases from V and 8 bases from J; junction bases left unmatched: 3. This CDR3 comprises 12 residues. Germline loops: CDR1 SEHNR, CDR2 FQNEAQ (reference sequence). CDR3 loop: CASSSTSDEQFF. For the CDR3, the DNA is TGTGCCAGCAGTTCGACTAGCGATGAGCAGTTCTTC. Full variable domain (remainder filled in from reference TRBV7-9 and TRBJ2-1): DTGVSQNPRHKITKRGQNVTFRCDPISEHNRLYWYRQTLGQGPEFLTYFQNEAQLEKSRLLSDRFSAERPKGSFSTLEIQRTEQGDSAMYLCASSSTSDEQFFGPGTRLTVL.

The rearrangement links TRBV5-6 to TRBJ2-7; D gene uncertain. The CDR3 length is 14 residues. V lost 0 bases to trimming and J lost 3 bases, with 10 bases between them. The germline V gene encodes CDR1 SGHDT and CDR2 YYEEEE. CDR3 sequence reads: CASSLDVGNYEQYF. CDR3 sequence (DNA): TGTGCCAGCAGCTTGGACGTAGGAAACTACGAGCAGTACTTC.

In its sample, this clone was seen once. The rearrangement joins TRBV5-1 to TRBJ1-1; the D gene is possibly TRBD1 (5 bases). Between the trimmed V and J ends, which lost 0 bases and 5 bases, there was a span of 11 bases. This CDR3 is built from 14 residues. Germline V CDR1 and CDR2: SGHRS, YFSETQ. This CDR3 reads CASSLGLGPTEAFF. The CDR3 nucleotides read TGCGCCAGCAGCTTGGGTTTGGGGCCAACTGAAGCTTTCTTT.

About this clone itself: Distinct nucleotide sequences in the sample also encode this CDR3. The rearrangement joins TRBV5-1 to TRBJ2-7, with 9 nucleotides matching TRBD1. This CDR3 region has 14 residues. Losses at the gene ends were 3 bases for V and 0 bases for J; bases not matched to a gene: 1. CDR1 is SGHRS and CDR2 is YFSETQ in the germline V gene. In DNA, the CDR3 is TGCGCCAGCAGCTACAGGGGGCCCTCCTACGAGCAGTACTTC. Translation gives CASSYRGPSYEQYF.

V is TRBV7-9 and J is TRBJ2-7; D is unresolved. Deletions cut 10 bases from V and 3 bases from J, with 13 bases between. Germline V gene data show CDR1 as SEHNR and CDR2 as FQNEAQ (reference sequence). This CDR3 has 12 amino acids. The CDR3 here is CATREEVYEQYF. The CDR3, as DNA: TGTGCCACCCGAGAAGAGGTCTACGAGCAGTACTTC.

The chain is built from TRBV5-1 and TRBJ1-1; D might be TRBD1 (6 bases). CDR3 size: 14 residues. Trimming removed 4 bases from V and 7 bases from J, with 17 bases in between. The germline V gene has CDR1 SGHRS and CDR2 YFSETQ. CDR3 sequence reads: CASSPRTVNHEAFF. DNA of the CDR3: TGCGCCAGCAGCCCCAGGACAGTTAACCATGAAGCTTTCTTT.

The rearrangement uses TRBV18 and TRBJ2-7, with 12 bases matching TRBD2. The CDR3 covers 16 residues. The germline V gene has CDR1 KGHSH and CDR2 LQKENI. Trimming cost V 4 bases and J 0 bases; bases outside gene matches: 4. The CDR3 DNA follows: TGTGCCAGCTCACTCGGACTAGCGGGGAGCTCCTACGAGCAGTACTTC. Amino acids: CASSLGLAGSSYEQYF.

This sequence joins TRBV18 and TRBJ2-7, with TRBD2 matching over 7 bases. V dropped 0 bases and J dropped 3; count of bases not matched to a gene: 11. CDR1 and CDR2 from the germline V gene are KGHSH and LQKENI. The CDR3 totals 17 residues. CDR3 in amino acids: CASSPPRGLVRNYEQYF. The CDR3 DNA follows: TGTGCCAGCTCACCACCGCGTGGACTAGTCCGTAACTACGAGCAGTACTTC. Drawing the rest from reference TRBV18 and TRBJ2-7, the complete variable domain is NAGVMQNPRHLVRRRGQEARLRCSPMKGHSHVYWYRQLPEEGLKFMVYLQKENIIDESGMPKERFSAEFPKEGPSILRIQQVVRGDSAAYFCASSPPRGLVRNYEQYFGPGTRLTVT.

V usage is TRBV2 and J usage is TRBJ2-7; D possibly corresponds to TRBD1 (6 bases). CDR3 size: 13 residues. Germline CDR1 and CDR2: SNHLY and FYNNEI. V lost 9 bases and J 2 bases, leaving 14 bases between the germline ends. CDR3 sequence reads: CASTPGHAYEQYF. In DNA form, the CDR3 reads TGTGCCAGTACCCCGGGACACGCCTACGAGCAGTACTTC. Together with reference TRBV2 and TRBJ2-7, the CDR3 gives the full variable domain: EPEVTQTPSHQVTQMGQEVILRCVPISNHLYFYWYRQILGQKVEFLVSFYNNEISEKSEIFDDQFSVERPDGSNFTLKIRSTKLEDSAMYFCASTPGHAYEQYFGPGTRLTVT.

The V call is TRBV7-9, the J call TRBJ2-1, with D possibly called TRBD1 or TRBD2 (5 bases each). Per germline, CDR1 SEHNR and CDR2 FQNEAQ (reference sequence). There are 19 residues in the CDR3. Trimming took 5 bases from V and 4 from J, leaving 27 bases between them. CDR3 residues: CASSPRAGTGKGRYNEQFF. In nucleotides, the CDR3 is TGTGCCAGCAGCCCTCGAGCAGGGACGGGAAAGGGACGTTACAATGAGCAGTTCTTC.